This entry is about one T cell receptor beta chain. What this receptor recognizes is not known. Nothing much larger sits one base from this clone, and base qualities are not available. This sample was taken from a study of blood T cell repertoires in COVID-19 (dated by TCRdb to the early 2020s). Looking at the study overall: Samples covering the acute and convalescent phases of COVID-19 were provided by collaborators in the United States, Italy and Spain. The material from the prospective study consisted of cDNA or gDNA derived from T cells, B-cell-depleted T cells, or PBMCs. The dataset comprised deeply sampled blood TCRbeta repertoires from subjects exposed to, actively infected with, or recovered from COVID-19. Nearly every sample came with metadata listing a de-identified subject ID, COVID-19 status, age in years and sex. The repertoires were released in a freely available public database intended as a resource for research on the immune response to SARS-CoV-2. Where available, HLA class I and class II types were taken from metadata supplied by the sample provider and were not determined by assay-based typing. The samples were drawn from two sources: the first 160 participants of the ongoing ImmuneRACE study, and some 1,300 subjects contributed by 6 global collaborators.

Collaborating institutions collected whole blood in K2EDTA tubes following their own protocols. For TCRbeta analysis, collaborators shipped samples as frozen whole blood, isolated PBMCs, or DNA extracted from either of those sample types. The CDR1 and CDR2 encoded by the germline V gene (reference sequence) are GTSNPN and SVGIG. From the cysteine through the phenylalanine, the CDR3 covers 18 amino acids. The sequence is cut down to CDR3 DNA, 54 bases in frame from base 1. General study outcomes and caveats: How much clinical and demographic metadata was included differed by source and by participant, and the metadata was provided uncurated.

The immunoSEQ Assay, a bias-controlled multiplex PCR, was used to amplify TCRbeta CDR3 regions from genomic DNA. From the authors' description of their analysis: Nucleated cell counts per sample were estimated from amplification of reference gene primers within the assay. Sequence reads were collapsed and filtered to measure the absolute abundance of every unique TCRbeta CDR3 rearrangement. Productive Simpson clonality was computed per sample as the square root of Simpson's diversity index over productive rearrangements. Drawn from immuneACCESS, this table holds only the in-frame rearrangements with V and J called that TCRdb kept. Clones are partly lost; checked studies trace under half to an unresolved V gene and leave the rest unexplained. Clone size and the V and J calls come from that table; the DNA yielded D and trimming. The table for this sample lists 110,000 or so clones; approximately 81% of them were counted only once. The ten largest clones capture roughly 1.6% of the sample.

Sequencing used peripheral blood. The sequence derives from a man in his fifties with acute or convalescent COVID-19. The sequence joins TRBV30 to TRBJ1-5, with TRBD1 perhaps the D gene, on 5 matching bases. The CDR3 amino acid sequence is: CARTLQGAPPFSNQPQHF. The nucleotides read TGTGCTCGGACCCTTCAGGGCGCACCTCCTTTTAGCAATCAGCCCCAGCATTTT.